The source of this TCR beta chain is a study of long-term antiretroviral therapy in people with HIV. Notes on the study in general: Repertoires in HIV (unlike those of controls) had narrower CDR3 length ranges. Repertoire dominance by clones expanded before ART was seen at all time points. Relative to transplant donor controls, diversity remained lower despite increasing after ART.

A v3.0 immunoSEQ assay was performed at survey level. Sequencing was performed with immunoSEQ multiplex PCR; in TCRdb, only in-frame clones are kept and a portion is missing. The table has some 28,000 clones, less than 85% seen once. Comment on this clone: Its antigen remains unidentified.

Treatment of all HIV participants took place in the United States. The clonotype comes from a man between 35 and 55 years old with HIV. Sequenced material: unsorted PBMCs, taken 0.3 years after starting antiretroviral therapy.

The CDR3: CASSEYTYGYTF. CDR3 DNA: TGTGCCAGCAGTGAATATACATATGGCTACACCTTC. The genes are TRBV25-1 and TRBJ1-2; D is undetermined. Germline assignment: CDR1 MGHDK and CDR2 SYGVNS. This CDR3 is 12 amino acids long. V gave up 0 bases and J gave up 5 bases, with 4 bases separating them.